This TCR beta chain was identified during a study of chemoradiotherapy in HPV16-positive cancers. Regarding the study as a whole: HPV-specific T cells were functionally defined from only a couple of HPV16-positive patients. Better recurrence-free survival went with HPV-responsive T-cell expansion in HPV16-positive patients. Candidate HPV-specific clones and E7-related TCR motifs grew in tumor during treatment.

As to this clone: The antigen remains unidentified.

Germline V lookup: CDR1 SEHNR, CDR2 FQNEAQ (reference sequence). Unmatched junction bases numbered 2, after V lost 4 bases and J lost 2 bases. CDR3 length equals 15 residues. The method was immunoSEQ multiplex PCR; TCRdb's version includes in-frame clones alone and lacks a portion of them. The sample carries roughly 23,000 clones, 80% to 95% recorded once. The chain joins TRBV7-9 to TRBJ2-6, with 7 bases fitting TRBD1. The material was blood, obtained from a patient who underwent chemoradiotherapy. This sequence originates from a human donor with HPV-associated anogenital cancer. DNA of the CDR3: TGTGCCAGCAGCTCAGACAGGGCTGGGGCCAACGTCCTGACTTTC. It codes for CASSSDRAGANVLTF.